This entry lists 16 T cell receptor beta chains sequenced from one sample in a study of blood T cell repertoires in COVID-19. This table comes from immunoSEQ multiplex PCR, and its TCRdb copy is limited to in-frame clones, with some not included. The sample holds approximately 150,000 clones, more than 65% seen once. The sequenced sample consisted of peripheral blood. The receptors originated from a man between 60 and 75 years old with acute or convalescent COVID-19.

The rearrangement uses TRBV7-2 and TRBJ2-7; 11 bases agree with TRBD2. CDR1 and CDR2 (germline): SGHTA, FQGNSA. Trimming cost V 1 base and J 6 bases; bases outside gene matches: 11. CDR3 length: 17 amino acids. Here the CDR3 reads CASSLERTSGLRTEQYF. The CDR3 DNA follows: TGTGCCAGCAGCTTAGAGAGGACTAGCGGGTTAAGAACCGAGCAGTACTTC.

The chain is built from TRBV2 and TRBJ2-2; tentatively, D is TRBD2 (5 bases). Trimming took off 10 bases at V and 3 bases at J, with 12 bases between the two ends. CDR3 size: 13 residues. Germline V lookup: CDR1 SNHLY, CDR2 FYNNEI. CDR3 nucleotides: TGTGCCATTACTCGGACTCACACCGGGGAGCTGTTTTTT. Translating gives CAITRTHTGELFF.

The rearrangement joins TRBV28 to TRBJ2-1; D might be TRBD1 (6 bases). The germline gives CDR1 MDHEN, CDR2 SYDVKM. The CDR3 loop spans 13 amino acids. V lost 5 bases, J lost 9 bases, and 14 bases lay in between. CDR3 coding DNA: TGTGCCAGCAGTGAAACAGGGCAGGCTGAGCAGTTCTTC. This gives the protein CASSETGQAEQFF.

The chain employs TRBV20-1 and TRBJ2-1; D uncertain. Germline loops: CDR1 DFQATT, CDR2 SNEGSKA (reference sequence). With 1 base removed from V and 9 bases from J, the gap between germline ends came to 7 bases. There are 11 residues in the CDR3. The CDR3 region has the DNA TGCAGTGCTAGAGGACATGCTGAGCAGTTCTTC. Translating it yields CSARGHAEQFF.

V is TRBV28 and J is TRBJ1-1; D not resolved. The CDR3 runs to 12 residues. V shed 6 bases and J shed 8 bases, with 13 bases lying between them. The germline V gene encodes CDR1 MDHEN and CDR2 SYDVKM. CDR3 coding DNA: TGTGCCAGCAGCTCCGGGTACGGCGAAGCTTTCTTT. Translation gives CASSSGYGEAFF.

The chain links TRBV18 to TRBJ1-1; 8 bases align to TRBD1. The CDR3 spans 13 residues. The junction had 4 bases not matched to a gene; V was cut back by 4 bases and J by 6 bases. Germline V gives CDR1 KGHSH, CDR2 LQKENI. CDR3 nucleotides: TGTGCCAGCTCACGACAGGGGTTGTCTGAAGCTTTCTTT. Its protein product is CASSRQGLSEAFF.

This chain uses TRBV7-9 with TRBJ2-1, with D tentatively TRBD2 (5 bases). The germline CDR1 and CDR2 sequences are SEHNR and FQNEAQ (reference sequence). The CDR3 is 11 amino acids. V was trimmed by 5 bases and J by 15 bases, leaving 14 bases between them. The CDR3 nucleotides read TGTGCCAGCAGCGGTGGACTCGCTGGGTTCTTC. Its translation is CASSGGLAGFF.

This chain joins TRBV2 and TRBJ2-2; D not resolved. Trimming pared 8 bases from V and 4 bases from J, leaving 14 bases between. CDR1 and CDR2 (germline): SNHLY, FYNNEI. This CDR3 has 14 amino acids. The CDR3, as DNA: TGTGCCAGCGCTCGCTTTCCTAGCACCGGGGAGCTGTTTTTT. Translation: CASARFPSTGELFF.

V usage is TRBV29-1 and J usage is TRBJ1-1; no firm D call. V shed 7 bases and J shed 0 bases, with 15 bases lying between them. The CDR3 consists of 14 residues. Germline CDR1 and CDR2: SQVTM and ANQGSEA. In nucleotides, the CDR3 is TGCAGCGGCCGGGTCGGAACTATGAACACTGAAGCTTTCTTT. Translated, it gives CSGRVGTMNTEAFF.

The CDR3 region is CASGREGYEQYF. The CDR3 coding sequence is TGCGCCAGCGGGAGAGAGGGCTACGAGCAGTACTTC. The V gene is TRBV5-1, the J gene TRBJ2-7, with TRBD2 as a possible D gene (5 bases). Trimming pared 7 bases from V and 3 bases from J, leaving 11 bases between. Germline CDR1 is SGHRS and CDR2 is YFSETQ. The CDR3 length is 12 residues. The variable domain in full, with the rest retrieved from reference TRBV5-1 and TRBJ2-7, is KAGVTQTPRYLIKTRGQQVTLSCSPISGHRSVSWYQQTPGQGLQFLFEYFSETQRNKGNFPGRFSGRQFSNSRSEMNVSTLELGDSALYLCASGREGYEQYFGPGTRLTVT.

The gene calls are TRBV2 and TRBJ1-6, with 7 bases aligning to TRBD1. Germline V gene data show CDR1 as SNHLY and CDR2 as FYNNEI. This CDR3 region has 14 residues. With 5 bases clipped from V and 4 bases from J, the junction kept 2 bases outside the gene matches. CDR3 amino acids: CASSPGQYNSPLHF. For the CDR3, the DNA is TGTGCCAGCAGTCCGGGACAGTATAATTCACCCCTCCACTTT.

This rearrangement joins TRBV28 to TRBJ2-7; a possible D gene is TRBD2 (5 bases). Germline values: CDR1 MDHEN, CDR2 SYDVKM. This CDR3 has 15 residues. V lost 5 bases and J lost 5, with 19 bases in between. In DNA form, the CDR3 reads TGTGCCAGCAGTCTCCCCCTGAGAGGGTTGCACGAGCAGTACTTC. Its translation is CASSLPLRGLHEQYF.

V is TRBV2 and J is TRBJ1-2, with D hard to call. Looked up from germline, CDR1 is SNHLY and CDR2 is FYNNEI. The CDR3 sequence is 15 residues long. V was pared by 2 bases and J by 4 bases, with 14 bases between. The CDR3 DNA follows: TGTGCCAGCAGTGAATATGGGAGAGAGGCCTATGGCTACACCTTC. It yields the protein CASSEYGREAYGYTF.

This clone was observed once. The chain joins TRBV5-6 to TRBJ2-1; 9 nucleotides align to TRBD2. This CDR3 has 15 amino acids. V gave up 1 base and J gave up 7 bases; unmatched junction bases: 6. From germline, CDR1 is SGHDT and CDR2 YYEEEE. This chain's CDR3 is CASSLKGLASNEQFF. Written as DNA, the CDR3 is TGTGCCAGCAGCTTGAAAGGACTAGCGTCTAATGAGCAGTTCTTC. Using reference TRBV5-6 and TRBJ2-1 for the parts outside the CDR3, the full variable domain is DAGVTQSPTHLIKTRGQQVTLRCSPKSGHDTVSWYQQALGQGPQFIFQYYEEEERQRGNFPDRFSGHQFPNYSSELNVNALLLGDSALYLCASSLKGLASNEQFFGPGTRLTVL.

The rearrangement joins TRBV6-5 to TRBJ2-1; TRBD1 matches 11 bases. The V gene's germline CDR1 is MNHEY and CDR2 SVGAGI. V shed 4 bases and J 0 bases; nucleotides not matched to a gene: 2. CDR3 size: 16 residues. The DNA for the CDR3 is TGTGCCAGCAGTTCCGGGACAGGGGGCTCCTACAATGAGCAGTTCTTC. This gives the protein CASSSGTGGSYNEQFF.

The rearrangement links TRBV29-1 to TRBJ1-1; D possibly corresponds to TRBD1 (5 bases). This CDR3 region has 13 residues. V was clipped by 4 bases and J by 1 base, with 10 bases between them. Germline V gene lookup returns CDR1 SQVTM and CDR2 ANQGSEA. The CDR3 protein is CSVGGTGNTEAFF. The CDR3 DNA is TGCAGCGTTGGCGGGACGGGGAACACTGAAGCTTTCTTT.